This note documents a single T cell receptor (beta chain) sequence. The antigen remains undetermined. Trimming removed 5 bases at V and 2 bases at J, with 14 bases between. The CDR3 has 14 amino acids. The germline CDR1 and CDR2 sequences are SQVTM and ANQGSEA. The sample belongs to a study of T-cell memory formation after mild COVID-19. Study at large: Largely donor-specific sequence clusters came from a couple of donors.

Each CDR3 protein gets one entry after TCRdb re-called the 5' RACE reads with MiXCR. The table has 250,000 to 350,000 distinct CDR3 sequences, roughly an eighth seen once. Study-wide results and caveats: For second-wave clones that peaked at day 37, SARS-CoV-2 specificity went unverified. Most CD4+ clones that shrank were in CM and EM, while CD8+ ones turned up in EMRA.

This TCR was recovered from a man aged 18 to 29 who had mild COVID-19 (a few samples of this study predate the infection). Cell type and time point are not known. The chain recombines TRBV29-1 with TRBJ2-3, with D unclear. Sequencing input: PBMCs or a T cell subset sorted from them (not recorded which). CDR3 bases: TGCAGCGTTATTACCCGACCGCTCACAGATACGCAGTATTTT. As protein: CSVITRPLTDTQYF.